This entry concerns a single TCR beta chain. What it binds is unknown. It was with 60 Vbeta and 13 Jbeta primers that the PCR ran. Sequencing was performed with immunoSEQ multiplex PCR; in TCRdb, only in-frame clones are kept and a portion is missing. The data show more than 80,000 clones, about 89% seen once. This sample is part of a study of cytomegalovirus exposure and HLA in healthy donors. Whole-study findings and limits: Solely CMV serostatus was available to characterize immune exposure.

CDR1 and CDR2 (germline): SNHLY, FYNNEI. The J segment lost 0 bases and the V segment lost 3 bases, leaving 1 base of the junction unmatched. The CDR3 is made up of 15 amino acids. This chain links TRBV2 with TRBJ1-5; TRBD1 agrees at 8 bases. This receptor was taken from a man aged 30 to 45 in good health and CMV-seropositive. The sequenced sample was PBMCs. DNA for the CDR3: TGTGCCAGCAGTGACGGGACAGGTAGCAATCAGCCCCAGCATTTT. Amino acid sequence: CASSDGTGSNQPQHF. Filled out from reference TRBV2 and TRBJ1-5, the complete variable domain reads EPEVTQTPSHQVTQMGQEVILRCVPISNHLYFYWYRQILGQKVEFLVSFYNNEISEKSEIFDDQFSVERPDGSNFTLKIRSTKLEDSAMYFCASSDGTGSNQPQHFGDGTRLSIL.